This section outlines one T cell receptor beta chain sequence together with its context. Its target is unknown. The repertoire was sequenced with immunoSEQ multiplex PCR; TCRdb's copy has only in-frame clones and lacks some. This sample has tens of thousands of clones; about 93% occur once, and the top ten carry roughly 11%. The data were obtained in a study of T cell responses to AZD1222 COVID-19 vaccine. Overall study results and limits: All repertoire sampling was performed exclusively after the peak T cell response. The sample set comprised mostly white British donors with more females, and clonal diversity was possibly underestimated.

This CDR3 comprises 14 residues. The germline gives CDR1 SEHNR, CDR2 FQNEAQ (reference sequence). J gave up 3 bases and V 5 bases, and 5 bases lay outside the gene matches. J is TRBJ2-7 and V is TRBV7-9, with TRBD1 matching over 9 bases. This receptor was identified in an adult who received the AZD1222 COVID-19 vaccine. Sequencing was performed on peripheral blood, taken 28 days after the second AZD1222 dose. The CDR3 coding sequence is TGTGCCAGCAGCGCCGGGACAGGGCTCTACGAGCAGTACTTC. Translated, it gives CASSAGTGLYEQYF.